The 8 T cell receptor beta chains reported below all come from one sample, sequenced in a study of response to subunit inactivated influenza vaccine. From the RT-PCR reads, TCRdb called clonotypes with MiXCR, one entry per CDR3 protein. The table includes fewer than 650,000 distinct CDR3 sequences, around 13% detected once. Sequenced material: PBMCs from blood, taken 35 to 45 days after vaccination. The receptors derive from a man between 50 and 59 years old who received an inactivated influenza vaccine.

V gene TRBV14 combines with J gene TRBJ2-1; D gene uncertain. Germline V gene sequence: CDR1 SGHDN, CDR2 FVKESK. V lost 4 bases to trimming and J lost 0 bases, with 13 bases between them. The CDR3 length is 16 residues. CDR3 sequence (DNA): TGTGCCAGCAGCCCCCATTTGGGTAGCTCCTACAATGAGCAGTTCTTC. It encodes CASSPHLGSSYNEQFF.

The chain has TRBV24-1 and TRBJ2-1, with TRBD2 matching over 15 bases. The germline V gene has CDR1 KGHDR and CDR2 SFDVKD. There are 16 residues in the CDR3. V dropped 3 bases and J dropped 11; count of bases not matched to a gene: 7. CDR3 bases: TGTGCCACCAGTGATAGCCCGGGACTAGCGGGGGGACAGCAGTTCTTC. This translates into CATSDSPGLAGGQQFF.

This chain connects TRBV18 to TRBJ2-1; tentatively, D is TRBD1 or TRBD2 (5 bases each). The germline gives CDR1 KGHSH, CDR2 LQKENI. Trimming left V 3 bases short and J 4 bases short, with 16 bases between. The CDR3 extends over 16 amino acids. CDR3 region: CASSPLRGAYYNEQFF. The CDR3 nucleotides are TGTGCCAGCTCACCCCTTAGAGGGGCATATTACAATGAGCAGTTCTTC.

The chain has TRBV7-9 and TRBJ2-7; possible D gene TRBD1, 5 bases. The CDR3 has 13 amino acids. The germline gives CDR1 SEHNR, CDR2 FQNEAQ (reference sequence). Between the trimmed V and J ends, which lost 2 bases and 6 bases, there was a span of 11 bases. The CDR3 nucleotides read TGTGCCAGCAGCTTATCGCAGGGTACCGAGCAGTACTTC. This encodes CASSLSQGTEQYF.

The genes are TRBV20-1 and TRBJ2-4, with D tentatively TRBD2 (6 bases). The CDR3 extends over 13 amino acids. Germline CDR1 reads DFQATT; CDR2 reads SNEGSKA (reference sequence). Trimming took off 0 bases at V and 6 bases at J, with 9 bases between the two ends. CDR3 sequence: CSAREGGANIQYF. Written as DNA, the CDR3 is TGCAGTGCTAGAGAAGGAGGGGCAAACATTCAGTACTTC.

This clonotype was counted at least ten times. This chain joins TRBV12-3 or TRBV12-4 and TRBJ1-6; 8 nucleotides line up with TRBD1. The CDR3 is 15 residues long. V lost 6 bases, J lost 7 bases, and 8 bases stayed unmatched. The CDR3 coding sequence is TGTGCCAGCAGGGCTGAGGGACAGGAGAATTCACCCCTCCACTTT. Translating gives CASRAEGQENSPLHF.

This clonotype was seen at least ten times. V and J are TRBV24-1 and TRBJ2-5; 14 bases line up with TRBD2. Germline V gene data show CDR1 as KGHDR and CDR2 as SFDVKD. The CDR3 loop spans 17 amino acids. The V gene end was trimmed by 4 bases and the J gene end by 0 bases; junction bases not matched to a gene: 3. For the CDR3, the DNA is TGTGCCACCAGTGACCGGACTAGCGGGGGGTACCAAGAGACCCAGTACTTC. Its protein is CATSDRTSGGYQETQYF.

In this sample, this clonotype turned up many times. The chain joins TRBV29-1 to TRBJ2-1; 7 bases line up with TRBD2. Looked up from germline, CDR1 is SQVTM and CDR2 is ANQGSEA. The junction had 12 bases not matched to a gene; V was cut back by 7 bases and J by 3 bases. CDR3 length equals 15 residues. CDR3 bases: TGCAGCGCCGACCTGCGGGAGTCTAACTACAATGAGCAGTTCTTC. It translates to CSADLRESNYNEQFF.